The rows below give T cell receptor beta chains drawn from one sample of a study of vaccination and CD4 T cells after COVID-19. The antigens for these receptors are not known. TCRdb fed the PCR reads into MiXCR, producing one record per CDR3 protein. Among about 16,000 distinct CDR3 sequences, nearly 55% were seen once, and the ten largest hold about a fifth. Sequenced material: CD4+ T cells from blood, cultured in vitro, taken before SARS-CoV-2 vaccination. The receptor source for this set is a human donor who had recovered from COVID-19. CDR3s include the opening cysteine and the closing phenylalanine or tryptophan. The order of the fields is V gene, CDR3 protein.

v_call: TRBV29-1; cdr3_aa: CSVRRDPTNYGYTF
v_call: TRBV6-1; cdr3_aa: CASLRQGTYEQYF
v_call: TRBV7-2; cdr3_aa: CASSLGREAFF
v_call: TRBV6-2/TRBV6-3; cdr3_aa: CASTGRDRYEKLFF
v_call: TRBV20-1; cdr3_aa: CSAGTGNQPQHF
v_call: TRBV6-2/TRBV6-3; cdr3_aa: CASRKSSYEQYF
v_call: TRBV20-1; cdr3_aa: CSARSGTGSMYGYTF
v_call: TRBV19; cdr3_aa: CASSPQGTYEQYF
v_call: TRBV6-1; cdr3_aa: CASSRTSHEQYF
v_call: TRBV20-1; cdr3_aa: CSAGTDLAGLQYF
v_call: TRBV6-4; cdr3_aa: CASRPPGGTGGYGYTF
v_call: TRBV6-1; cdr3_aa: CASRLQVNTEAFF
v_call: TRBV7-8; cdr3_aa: CASSLELNALWNEQFF
v_call: TRBV20-1; cdr3_aa: CSASGNQLGQGQETQYF
v_call: TRBV27; cdr3_aa: CASSPGTAQTYGYTF
v_call: TRBV2; cdr3_aa: CASSARPSGSYEQYF
v_call: TRBV20-1; cdr3_aa: CSAQYGRGYYGYTF
v_call: TRBV20-1; cdr3_aa: CSARDQRGANYGYTF
v_call: TRBV19; cdr3_aa: CASRGDSHNQPQHF
v_call: TRBV19; cdr3_aa: CASSHTDTQYF
v_call: TRBV19; cdr3_aa: CASSGTPGNYGYTF
v_call: TRBV12-3/TRBV12-4; cdr3_aa: CASTFGRDRSNEQFF
v_call: TRBV18; cdr3_aa: CASSRGQGAQETQYF
v_call: TRBV20-1; cdr3_aa: CSPKRDSGRSYNEQFF
v_call: TRBV7-6; cdr3_aa: CASSPGTDRTDTQYF
v_call: TRBV18; cdr3_aa: CASSPGQTGGYTF
v_call: TRBV6-1; cdr3_aa: CATMSGGVRTGELFF
v_call: TRBV20-1; cdr3_aa: CSARPGRGLVKNIQYF
v_call: TRBV6-1; cdr3_aa: CASSPQGPELGYTF
v_call: TRBV10-3; cdr3_aa: CAISDPTRGGPQHF
v_call: TRBV28; cdr3_aa: CASSLGGAVGSYEQYF
v_call: TRBV6-1; cdr3_aa: CASSGRDRGNEQYF
v_call: TRBV6-1; cdr3_aa: CATTTRYEQYF
v_call: TRBV6-5; cdr3_aa: CASSYSIWTVQSPLHF
v_call: TRBV6-1; cdr3_aa: CASSTTTGGEQYF
v_call: TRBV28; cdr3_aa: CASSLYGTHGYTF
v_call: TRBV6-5; cdr3_aa: CASSYPGQGSYEQYF
v_call: TRBV7-2; cdr3_aa: CASSRGAQETQYF
v_call: TRBV20-1; cdr3_aa: CSASTGNEKLFF
v_call: TRBV7-9; cdr3_aa: CASSRRDRRGETQYF
v_call: TRBV6-1; cdr3_aa: CASSTDGNTIYF
v_call: TRBV19; cdr3_aa: CASTNTRTGSIQPQHF
v_call: TRBV28; cdr3_aa: CASRQSNQPQHF
v_call: TRBV20-1; cdr3_aa: CSARQGAEPLHF
v_call: TRBV6-1; cdr3_aa: CASRPGQGGYNTEAFF
v_call: TRBV27; cdr3_aa: CASSYGPTDTQYF
v_call: TRBV20-1; cdr3_aa: CSARGTGGGHNEQYF
v_call: TRBV20-1; cdr3_aa: CSARDLVTYEQYF
v_call: TRBV6-1; cdr3_aa: CASRAGQGFSYEQYF
v_call: TRBV6-2/TRBV6-3; cdr3_aa: CASSRLWEAWEVLTNVNTQYF
v_call: TRBV20-1; cdr3_aa: CSEGGETQYF
v_call: TRBV19; cdr3_aa: CASGTGLFQPQHF